A single sample gave rise to the 3 T cell receptor beta chains below, sequenced in a study of shared clonotypes between healthy human individuals. Terminally differentiated effector memory CD45RA+ cells were excluded by CCR7 positive selection of CD45RO-negative cells. Profiled with immunoSEQ multiplex PCR; TCRdb holds only in-frame clones, not every one. The sample includes approximately 2,200,000 clones, approximately 94% of them seen just once. The specimen sequenced was naive CD8+ T cells from PBMCs. These receptors came from a man between 18 and 29 years old in good health. Some clones in this sample may be carry-over from other donors' samples.

The chain is built from TRBV4-1 and TRBJ2-1, with TRBD2 matching 8 bases. CDR1 is MGHRA, CDR2 YSYEKL, per germline. The CDR3 is 15 residues long. The trim removed 5 bases at V and 4 bases at J, leaving 7 bases unmatched. The CDR3 sequence: CASSFHSGTYNEQFF. CDR3 nucleotides: TGCGCCAGCAGCTTTCATAGCGGGACGTACAATGAGCAGTTCTTC.

The CDR3 loop is CASSSGRWIYNEQFF. The CDR3 coding sequence is TGTGCCAGCAGCTCAGGACGGTGGATCTACAATGAGCAGTTCTTC. The genes are TRBV14 and TRBJ2-1; D ambiguous. CDR1 and CDR2 from the germline V gene are SGHDN and FVKESK. V gave up 5 bases and J gave up 3 bases, with 14 bases separating them. The CDR3 loop spans 15 amino acids.

The chain joins TRBV5-6 to TRBJ2-1; no firm D call. V was clipped by 1 base and J by 7 bases, with 9 bases between them. Germline V gene lookup returns CDR1 SGHDT and CDR2 YYEEEE. The CDR3 sequence is 13 residues long. CDR3 region: CASSLLLMNEQFF. The CDR3 coding sequence is TGTGCCAGCAGCTTGCTGTTAATGAATGAGCAGTTCTTC. The entire variable domain, with the rest obtained from reference TRBV5-6 and TRBJ2-1, is as follows: DAGVTQSPTHLIKTRGQQVTLRCSPKSGHDTVSWYQQALGQGPQFIFQYYEEEERQRGNFPDRFSGHQFPNYSSELNVNALLLGDSALYLCASSLLLMNEQFFGPGTRLTVL.